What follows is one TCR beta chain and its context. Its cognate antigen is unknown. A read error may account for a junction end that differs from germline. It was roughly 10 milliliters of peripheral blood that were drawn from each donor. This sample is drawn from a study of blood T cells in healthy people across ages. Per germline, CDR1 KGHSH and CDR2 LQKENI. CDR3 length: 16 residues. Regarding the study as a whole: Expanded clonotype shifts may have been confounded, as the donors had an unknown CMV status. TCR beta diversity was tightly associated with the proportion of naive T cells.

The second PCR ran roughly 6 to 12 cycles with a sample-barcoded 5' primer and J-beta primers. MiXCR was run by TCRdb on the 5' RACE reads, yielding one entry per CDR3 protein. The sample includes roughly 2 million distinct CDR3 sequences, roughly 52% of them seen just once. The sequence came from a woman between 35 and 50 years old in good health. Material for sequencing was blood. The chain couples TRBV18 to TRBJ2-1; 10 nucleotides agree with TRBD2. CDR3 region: CTSSPLSGGRNNEQFF. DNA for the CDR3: TGTACCAGCTCACCACTTAGCGGGGGGAGAAACAATGAGCAGTTCTTC.